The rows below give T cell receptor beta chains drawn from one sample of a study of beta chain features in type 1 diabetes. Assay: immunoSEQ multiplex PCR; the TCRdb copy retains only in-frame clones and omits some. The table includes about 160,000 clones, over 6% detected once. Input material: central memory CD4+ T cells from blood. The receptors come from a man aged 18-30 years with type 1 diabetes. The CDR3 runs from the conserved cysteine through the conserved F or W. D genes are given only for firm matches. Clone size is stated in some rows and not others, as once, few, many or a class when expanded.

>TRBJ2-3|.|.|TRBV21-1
TGTGCCAGCAGCAAAGCGCTAGCGGGGGCGCGCGCAGATACGCAGTATTTT
CASSKALAGARADTQYF
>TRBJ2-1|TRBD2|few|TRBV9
TGTGCCAGCAGTAAAGCGCCCCTAACTAGCGGGGGATACAATGAGCAGTTCTTC
CASSKAPLTSGGYNEQFF
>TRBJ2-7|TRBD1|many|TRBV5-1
TGCGCCAACCCGCCTCCGGGACAGGATAGGAACGAGCAGTACTTC
CANPPPGQDRNEQYF
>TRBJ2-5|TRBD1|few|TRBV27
TGTGCCAGCAGCAGGGACAGAGCACAAGAGACCCAGTACTTC
CASSRDRAQETQYF
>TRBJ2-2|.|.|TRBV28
TGTGCCAGCAGGCGCGCTAGCGTCTACACCGGGGAGCTGTTTTTT
CASRRASVYTGELFF
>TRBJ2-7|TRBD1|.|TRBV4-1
TGCGCCAGCAGCCCGACAGGGGTGACCTACGAGCAGTACTTC
CASSPTGVTYEQYF
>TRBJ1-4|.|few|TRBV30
TGTGCCTGGAGGGCAGTTCTTAATGAAAAACTGTTTTTT
CAWRAVLNEKLFF
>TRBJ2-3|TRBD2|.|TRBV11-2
TGTGCCAGCAGCCGTTGGACTAGCGGGAATGCAGATACGCAGTATTTT
CASSRWTSGNADTQYF
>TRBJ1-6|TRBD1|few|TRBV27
TGTGCCAGCAGCCGACAGGGGGTAGGGTCACCCCTCCACTTT
CASSRQGVGSPLHF
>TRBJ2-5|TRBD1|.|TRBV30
TGTGCCTGGAGCTGGGACAGTCAAGAGACCCAGTACTTC
CAWSWDSQETQYF
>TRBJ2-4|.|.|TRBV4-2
TGTGCCAGCAGCCAGGAGGAAGCCAAAAACATTCAGTACTTC
CASSQEEAKNIQYF
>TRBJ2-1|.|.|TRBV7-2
TGTGCCAGCAGCTTAGTCGCCTACAATGAGCAGTTCTTC
CASSLVAYNEQFF
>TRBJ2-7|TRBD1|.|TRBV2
TGTGCCAGCAGTGAAAGTGGGGGACAGGGTTTCTACGAGCAGTACTTC
CASSESGGQGFYEQYF
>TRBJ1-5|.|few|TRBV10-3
TGTGCCATCAGTGAGCGAGACAATCAGCCCCAGCATTTT
CAISERDNQPQHF
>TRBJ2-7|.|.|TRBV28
TGTGCCAGCAGTTCCGGGGGTTCCTACGAGCAGTACTTC
CASSSGGSYEQYF
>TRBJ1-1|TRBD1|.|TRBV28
TGTGCCACCGTGACAGGGTTGGGATCTGAAGCTTTCTTT
CATVTGLGSEAFF
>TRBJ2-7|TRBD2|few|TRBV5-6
TGTGCCAGCACCGGAAGCGGGAGCCTTAACTACGAGCAGTACTTC
CASTGSGSLNYEQYF
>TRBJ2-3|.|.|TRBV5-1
TGCGCCAGCAGCTATGGCGGGACCCACACAGATACGCAGTATTTT
CASSYGGTHTDTQYF
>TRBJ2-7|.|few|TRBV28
TGTGCCAGCAGAACCCCTTCCGGGGGATTAGACGAGCAGTACTTC
CASRTPSGGLDEQYF
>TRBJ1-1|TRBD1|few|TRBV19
TGTGCCAGTAGTGGACAGGTGAACACTGAAGCTTTCTTT
CASSGQVNTEAFF
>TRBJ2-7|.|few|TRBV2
TGTGCCAGCAGTGAGCAGTACGAGCAGTACTTC
CASSEQYEQYF
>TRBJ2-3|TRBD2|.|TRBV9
TGTGCCAGCAGCGTGGGACTAGTCTCAACAGATACGCAGTATTTT
CASSVGLVSTDTQYF
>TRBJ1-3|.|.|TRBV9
TGTGCCAGCAGCAAGGGGCAATCTGGAAACACCATATATTTT
CASSKGQSGNTIYF
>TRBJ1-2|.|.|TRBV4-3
TGCGCCAGCAGCCAAATAGGCGGGGGCTACACCTTC
CASSQIGGGYTF
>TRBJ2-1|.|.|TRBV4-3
TGCGCCAGCAGCCAAGGCCCCGGGCGGGGCAATGAGCAGTTCTTC
CASSQGPGRGNEQFF
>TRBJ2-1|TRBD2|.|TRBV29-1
TGCAGCGTTGGTCATAGCGGGAGCTACAATGAGCAGTTCTTC
CSVGHSGSYNEQFF
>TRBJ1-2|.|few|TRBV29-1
TGCAGCGTTGAAGGCCAGGGCAATTACTTC
CSVEGQGNYF
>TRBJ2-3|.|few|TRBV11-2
TGTGCCAGCAGCTTACGACGAGAGGTCATCAATACGCAGTATTTT
CASSLRREVINTQYF
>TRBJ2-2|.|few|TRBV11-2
TGTGCCAGCAGCTTAAATAGCTTCACCGGGGAGCTGTTTTTT
CASSLNSFTGELFF
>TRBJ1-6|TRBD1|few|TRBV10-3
TGTGCCATCAGTGAGCCTCAGGGGGCCAGTAATTCACCCCTCCACTTT
CAISEPQGASNSPLHF
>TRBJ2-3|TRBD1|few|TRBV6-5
TGTGCCAGCAACGACTTACAGGGGGGCACAGATACGCAGTATTTT
CASNDLQGGTDTQYF
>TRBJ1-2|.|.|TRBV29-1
TGCAGCGTTGAATGGTGGCGACAGTATGGCTACACCTTC
CSVEWWRQYGYTF
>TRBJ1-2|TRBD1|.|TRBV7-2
TGTGCCAGCAGCTCATTAAGTCGGACAGGATCTATGGGCACCTTC
CASSSLSRTGSMGTF
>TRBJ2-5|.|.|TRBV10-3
TGTGCCATCAGTGAAACTCCTCGTGGGGCCTCCCAAGAGACCCAGTACTTC
CAISETPRGASQETQYF
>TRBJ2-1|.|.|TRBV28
TGTGCCAGCAGCATCCTTTTAGGTCTAGCGACGGATGAGCAGTTCTTC
CASSILLGLATDEQFF
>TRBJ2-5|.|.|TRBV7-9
TGTGCCAGCAGCTTAGGCGGGTCTAGCAGGGAGACCCAGTACTTC
CASSLGGSSRETQYF
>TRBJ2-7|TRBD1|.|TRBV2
TGTGCCAGCAGTGCCGGGACAGCCTACGAGCAGTACTTC
CASSAGTAYEQYF
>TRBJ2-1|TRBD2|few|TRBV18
TGTGCCAGCTCACCCCGGTGGGCTAGCGGATCCTACAATGAGCAGTTCTTC
CASSPRWASGSYNEQFF
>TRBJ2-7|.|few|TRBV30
TGTGCCTGGAGCCCCCGCGGGCCCTCCTACGAGCAGTACTTC
CAWSPRGPSYEQYF
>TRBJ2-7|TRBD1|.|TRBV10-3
TGTGCCATCAGTGAGGGGCAGGGGGCGCACGAGCAGTACTTC
CAISEGQGAHEQYF
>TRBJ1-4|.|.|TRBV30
TGTGCCTGGAGTGTCCGGCGCGGAGATGAAAAACTGTTTTTT
CAWSVRRGDEKLFF